This T cell receptor beta chain was documented in a study of blood T cell repertoires in COVID-19. Across the whole study: From T cells, B-cell-depleted T cells, or PBMCs came the material, which was cDNA or gDNA.

Libraries were prepared by immunoSEQ multiplex PCR; TCRdb keeps only in-frame clonotypes and omits some of them. Here the sample spans roughly 280,000 clones, 75% to 95% being singletons. The study assigned cohorts using participant-reported clinical history. The study recruited exposed participants who had met a COVID-19 case within 2 weeks before entry. The CDR3 is 16 amino acids. The junction had 8 bases not matched to a gene; V was cut back by 0 bases and J by 7 bases. The germline V gene encodes CDR1 ENHRY and CDR2 SYGVKD. The rearrangement links TRBV10-3 to TRBJ2-2; 7 nucleotides align to TRBD2. The receptor comes from a man aged 40-55 years who had been exposed to COVID-19. Sequenced input: PBMCs or T cells enriched from blood (not recorded which). DNA for the CDR3: TGTGCCATCAGTGAGTCCCCGGGAGGAGGTGGCGGGGAGCTGTTTTTT. Encoded protein: CAISESPGGGGGELFF.